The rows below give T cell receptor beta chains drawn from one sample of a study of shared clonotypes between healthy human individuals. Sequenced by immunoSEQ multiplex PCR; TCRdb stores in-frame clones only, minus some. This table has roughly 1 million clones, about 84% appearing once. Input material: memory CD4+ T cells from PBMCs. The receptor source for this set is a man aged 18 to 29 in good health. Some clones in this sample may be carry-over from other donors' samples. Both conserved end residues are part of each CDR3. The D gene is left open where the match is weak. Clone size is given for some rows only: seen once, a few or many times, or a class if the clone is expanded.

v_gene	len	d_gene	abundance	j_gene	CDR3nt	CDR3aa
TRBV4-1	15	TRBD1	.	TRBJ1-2	TGCGCCAGCAGCCACCCCGGGACAGGGGTAAGGGGCTACACCTTC	CASSHPGTGVRGYTF
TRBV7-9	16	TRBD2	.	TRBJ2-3	TGTGCCAGCAGCTCGGTAGCGGGAGGGCCGACAGATACGCAGTATTTT	CASSSVAGGPTDTQYF
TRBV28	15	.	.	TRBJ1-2	TGTGCCAGCAGTTTAGGAAGGGGACCCCTCTATGGCTACACCTTC	CASSLGRGPLYGYTF
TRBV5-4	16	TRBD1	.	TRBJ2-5	TGTGCCAGCAGCCCCTGGACAGGGACCTACCAAGAGACCCAGTACTTC	CASSPWTGTYQETQYF
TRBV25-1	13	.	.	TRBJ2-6	TGTGCCAGCAGTGAAGCTGGGGCCAACGTCCTGACTTTC	CASSEAGANVLTF
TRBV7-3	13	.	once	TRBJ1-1	TGTGCCAGCAGCTCGACACCGAACACTGAAGCTTTCTTT	CASSSTPNTEAFF
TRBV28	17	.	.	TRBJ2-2	TGTGCCAGCAGTTTTAACCCTGGATGGCTATATACCGGGGAGCTGTTTTTT	CASSFNPGWLYTGELFF
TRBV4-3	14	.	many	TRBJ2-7	TGCGCCAGCAGCCCCACGACAGTGGCTTACGAGCAGTACTTC	CASSPTTVAYEQYF
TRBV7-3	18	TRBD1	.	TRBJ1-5	TGTGCCAGCAGCTTAAATTTGGGACAGAAGTATAGCAATCAGCCCCAGCATTTT	CASSLNLGQKYSNQPQHF
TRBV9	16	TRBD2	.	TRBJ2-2	TGTGCCAGCAGCGTAGAACCCAGGGAGGGAACCGGGGAGCTGTTTTTT	CASSVEPREGTGELFF
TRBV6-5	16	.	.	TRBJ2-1	TGTGCCAGCAGTTACCTTCTCGGGGGCTCCTACAATGAGCAGTTCTTC	CASSYLLGGSYNEQFF
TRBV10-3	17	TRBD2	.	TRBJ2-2	TGTGCCATCAGAAGGGGCCTAGCGGACTCGAACACCGGGGAGCTGTTTTTT	CAIRRGLADSNTGELFF
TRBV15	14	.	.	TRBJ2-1	TGTGCCACCAGCAGGGGCCAAAGAGGTAATGAGCAGTTCTTC	CATSRGQRGNEQFF
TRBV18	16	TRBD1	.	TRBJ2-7	TGTGCCAGCTCACCTACAGTCGGACAGGGAAATTACGAGCAGTACTTC	CASSPTVGQGNYEQYF
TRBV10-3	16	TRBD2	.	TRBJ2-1	TGTGCCATCAGTGAGTTACTAGCGGGCGCGGGCAATGAGCAGTTCTTC	CAISELLAGAGNEQFF
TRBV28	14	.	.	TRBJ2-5	TGTGCCAGCAGCCTTGCATCATACCAAGAGACCCAGTACTTC	CASSLASYQETQYF
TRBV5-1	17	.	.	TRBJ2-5	TGCGCCAGCAGCTTGGGAGCTTGGACAGACAACCAAGAGACCCAGTACTTC	CASSLGAWTDNQETQYF
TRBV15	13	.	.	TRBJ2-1	TGTGCCACCAGCAGATCCCCACGGGATGAGCAGTTCTTC	CATSRSPRDEQFF
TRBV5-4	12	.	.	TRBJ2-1	TGTGCCAGCAGCCTCAAAGGCAATGAGCAGTTCTTC	CASSLKGNEQFF
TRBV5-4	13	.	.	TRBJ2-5	TGTGCCAGCAGCTTGGGGACCGGGGCGGCCCAGTACTTC	CASSLGTGAAQYF
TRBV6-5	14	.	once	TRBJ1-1	TGTGCCAGCAGTTACGGCTCAGGGAATGCTGAAGCTTTCTTT	CASSYGSGNAEAFF
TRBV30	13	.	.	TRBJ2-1	TGTGCCTGGACTAAGCCCCCAAAAAATGAGCAGTTCTTC	CAWTKPPKNEQFF
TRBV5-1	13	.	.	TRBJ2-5	TGCGCCAGCAGCTTATACCAGCAAGAGACCCAGTACTTC	CASSLYQQETQYF
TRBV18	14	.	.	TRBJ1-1	TGTGCCAGCTCACCGGGGATTATGAACACTGAAGCTTTCTTT	CASSPGIMNTEAFF
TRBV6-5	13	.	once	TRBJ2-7	TGTGCCAGCACGAACATACTCGTATTCGGGCAGTACTTC	CASTNILVFGQYF
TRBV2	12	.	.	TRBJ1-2	TGTGCCAGCAGTGGATCCGTCTATGGCTACACCTTC	CASSGSVYGYTF
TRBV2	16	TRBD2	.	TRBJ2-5	TGTGCCAGCAGTGAAGGATTAGCGGGAGGGGGGGAGACCCAGTACTTC	CASSEGLAGGGETQYF
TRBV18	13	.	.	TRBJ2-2	TGTGCCAGCTCACCAACCAGCACCGGGGAGCTGTTTTTT	CASSPTSTGELFF
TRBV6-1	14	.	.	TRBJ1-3	TGTGCCAGCAGTCTCGGGGGCTCTGGAAACACCATATATTTT	CASSLGGSGNTIYF
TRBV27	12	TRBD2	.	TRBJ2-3	TGTGCCAGCAGCCTTAGCGGGAGGGCCGAGTATTTT	CASSLSGRAEYF
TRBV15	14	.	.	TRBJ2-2	TGTGCCACCAGCAGAGATAGAGACGGCGGGGAGCTGTTTTTT	CATSRDRDGGELFF
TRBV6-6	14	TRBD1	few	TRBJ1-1	TGTGCCAGCAGTTCTGGACAGGGAAGTACTGAAGCTTTCTTT	CASSSGQGSTEAFF
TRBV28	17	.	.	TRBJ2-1	TGTGCCAGCAGTTTCGTTCCGGGGACAACGGCCAGGAATGAGCAGTTCTTC	CASSFVPGTTARNEQFF
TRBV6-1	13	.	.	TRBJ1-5	TGTGCCAGCAGGAGGGAAGGGAACCAGCCCCAGCATTTT	CASRREGNQPQHF
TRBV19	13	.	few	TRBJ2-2	TGTGCCAGTACCTCCCTGAACACCGGGGAGCTGTTTTTT	CASTSLNTGELFF
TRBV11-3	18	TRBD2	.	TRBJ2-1	TGTGCCAGCAGCTTAGATGGGACTAGCGGAGGCTCCTACAATGAGCAGTTCTTC	CASSLDGTSGGSYNEQFF
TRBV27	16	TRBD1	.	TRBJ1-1	TGTGCCAGCAGACCATACTTGGACAGGCGAAACACTGAAGCTTTCTTT	CASRPYLDRRNTEAFF
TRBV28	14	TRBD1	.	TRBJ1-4	TGTGCCAGCAGCCGGACAGGGCCTAATGAAAAACTGTTTTTT	CASSRTGPNEKLFF
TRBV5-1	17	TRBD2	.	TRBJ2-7	TGCGCCAGCACCCGACTCAATAGCGGGATGTCGGCCTACGAGCAGTACTTC	CASTRLNSGMSAYEQYF
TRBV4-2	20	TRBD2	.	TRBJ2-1	TGTGCCAGCAGCCAAGTCTTCGGGACTAGCGATCGGCGCTCCTACAATGAGCAGTTCTTC	CASSQVFGTSDRRSYNEQFF
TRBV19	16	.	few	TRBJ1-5	TGTGCCAGTAGTTCAGAGGGGGTAACGAGCAATCAGCCCCAGCATTTT	CASSSEGVTSNQPQHF
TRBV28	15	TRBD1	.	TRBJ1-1	TGTGCCAGCAGTTCGCCGGGACAGATGAACACTGAAGCTTTCTTT	CASSSPGQMNTEAFF
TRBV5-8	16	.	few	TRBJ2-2	TGTGCCAGCAGCCACCGTGATGCCCGTGGGACCGGGGAGCTGTTTTTT	CASSHRDARGTGELFF
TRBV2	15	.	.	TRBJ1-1	TGTGCCAGCAGTGAGGGGACTAGGGGGTACACTGAAGCTTTCTTT	CASSEGTRGYTEAFF
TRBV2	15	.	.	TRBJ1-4	TGTGCCAGCAGTGGAAGGGGGGCAACTAATGAAAAACTGTTTTTT	CASSGRGATNEKLFF
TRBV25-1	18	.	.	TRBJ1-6	TGTGCCAGCAGTGAATCACTACAGGGACTGGTCGGAGGGTCACCCCTCCACTTT	CASSESLQGLVGGSPLHF
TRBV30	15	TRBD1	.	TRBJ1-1	TGTGCCTGGAGTTTTCTTGGACAGGGTAATACTGAAGCTTTCTTT	CAWSFLGQGNTEAFF
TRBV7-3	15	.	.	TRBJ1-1	TGTGCCAGCAGCTTAATGGGGGGCCAGAACACTGAAGCTTTCTTT	CASSLMGGQNTEAFF
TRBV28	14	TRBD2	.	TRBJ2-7	TGTGCCAGCGAAACAGGGACTAGCTCCTACGAGCAGTACTTC	CASETGTSSYEQYF
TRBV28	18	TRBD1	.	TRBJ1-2	TGTGCCAGCAGTTCCACCGACTTCCTTCCGACAGGGAACTATGGCTACACCTTC	CASSSTDFLPTGNYGYTF